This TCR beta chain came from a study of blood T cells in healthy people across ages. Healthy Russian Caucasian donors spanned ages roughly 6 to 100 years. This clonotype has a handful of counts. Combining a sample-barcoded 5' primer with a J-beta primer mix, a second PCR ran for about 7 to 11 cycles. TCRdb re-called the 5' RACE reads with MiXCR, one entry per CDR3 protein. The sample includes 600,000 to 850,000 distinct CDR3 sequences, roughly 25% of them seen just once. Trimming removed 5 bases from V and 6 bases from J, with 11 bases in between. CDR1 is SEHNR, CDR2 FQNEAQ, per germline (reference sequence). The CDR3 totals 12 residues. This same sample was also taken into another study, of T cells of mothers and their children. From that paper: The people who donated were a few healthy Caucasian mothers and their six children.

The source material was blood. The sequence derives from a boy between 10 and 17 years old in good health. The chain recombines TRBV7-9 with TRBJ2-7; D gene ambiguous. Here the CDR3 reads CASSQDSFEQYF. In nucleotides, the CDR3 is TGTGCCAGCAGCCAAGACTCGTTCGAGCAGTACTTC.